This T cell receptor beta chain was identified during a study of shared clonotypes between healthy human individuals. The V end was cut by 4 bases, the J end by 7 bases, with 18 bases between. The CDR3 consists of 16 residues. CDR1 is SGDLS and CDR2 is YYNGEE in the germline V gene. The DNA input per sorted-subset replicate PCR was 200 ng, corresponding to some 30,000 T cell genomes. Generated by immunoSEQ multiplex PCR, the TCRdb table keeps only in-frame clones and is missing some. Of about 2 million clones in the sample, roughly 94% are singletons; the top ten hold about 1.1%. Naive CD8 cells lacked CD45RO, underwent positive selection for CCR7 and left out terminally differentiated effector memory CD45RA+ cells.

The chain has TRBV9 and TRBJ1-6; D gene ambiguous. The sample taken for sequencing was naive CD8+ T cells sorted from blood. The receptor's source is a man aged 18 to 29 in good health. The CDR3 nucleotides read TGTGCCAGCAGCTCAACGATGTCCGTATCCAATTCACCCCTCCACTTT. Translating gives CASSSTMSVSNSPLHF.